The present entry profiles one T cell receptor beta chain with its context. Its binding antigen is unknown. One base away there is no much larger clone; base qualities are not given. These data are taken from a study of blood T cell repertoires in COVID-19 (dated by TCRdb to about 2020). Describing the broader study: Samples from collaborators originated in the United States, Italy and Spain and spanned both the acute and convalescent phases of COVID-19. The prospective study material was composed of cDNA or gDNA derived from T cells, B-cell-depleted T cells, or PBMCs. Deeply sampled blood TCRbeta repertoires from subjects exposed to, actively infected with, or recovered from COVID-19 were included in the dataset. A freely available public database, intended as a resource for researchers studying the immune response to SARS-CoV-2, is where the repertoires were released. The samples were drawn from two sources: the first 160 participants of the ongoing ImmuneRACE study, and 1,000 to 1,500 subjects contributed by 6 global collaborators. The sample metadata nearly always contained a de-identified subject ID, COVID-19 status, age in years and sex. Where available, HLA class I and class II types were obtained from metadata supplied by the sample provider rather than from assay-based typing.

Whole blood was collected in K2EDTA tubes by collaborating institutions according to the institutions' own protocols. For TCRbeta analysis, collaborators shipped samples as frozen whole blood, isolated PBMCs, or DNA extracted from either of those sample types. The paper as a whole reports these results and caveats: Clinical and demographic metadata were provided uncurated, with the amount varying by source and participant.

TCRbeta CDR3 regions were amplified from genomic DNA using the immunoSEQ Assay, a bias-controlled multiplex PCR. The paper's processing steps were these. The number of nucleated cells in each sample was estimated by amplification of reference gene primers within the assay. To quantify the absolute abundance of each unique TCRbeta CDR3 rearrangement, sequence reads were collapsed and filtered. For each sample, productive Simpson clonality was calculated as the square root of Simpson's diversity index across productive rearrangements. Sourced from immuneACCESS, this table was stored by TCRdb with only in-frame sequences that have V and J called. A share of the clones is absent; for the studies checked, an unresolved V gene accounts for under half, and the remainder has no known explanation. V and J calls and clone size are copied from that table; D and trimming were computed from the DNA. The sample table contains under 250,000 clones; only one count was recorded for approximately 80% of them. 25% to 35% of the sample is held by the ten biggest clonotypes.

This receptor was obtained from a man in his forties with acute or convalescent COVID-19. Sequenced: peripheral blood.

The nucleotide sequence reads as follows: TGTGCCAGCAGCCACCGGGGGGCGCGGAACGAGCAGTACTTC. It codes for CASSHRGARNEQYF. The receptor chain draws on TRBV27 and TRBJ2-7; the D region possibly corresponds to TRBD2 (7 bases align). The junction shows trimming of 6 bases on V and 5 bases on J, plus 17 bases between the germline ends. Per the germline V gene (reference sequence), MNHEY is the CDR1 and SMNVEV is the CDR2. The CDR3 measures 14 amino acids from cysteine to phenylalanine. Only the CDR3 part of the read is kept: 42 bases, read in frame from the first base.